The 27 T cell receptor beta chains listed next were all sequenced from one sample in a study of post-analysis software for immune sequencing data. Study-level findings and limits: Elevated frequency relative to controls characterized several TRBV segments in patients, TRBV5-6, TRBV5-1 and TRBV20-1 among them.

These receptors have no identified antigens. Prepared TCR beta cDNA libraries contained unique molecular identifiers. In TCRdb, the PCR reads were re-called with MiXCR into one record per CDR3 protein. Seen here are roughly 170,000 distinct CDR3 sequences, approximately 30% observed once, and the top ten hold approximately 1.6%. What was sequenced was blood. Receptors were obtained from a girl under 18 with multiple sclerosis.

A word on this clonotype: A much larger clone sits a single nucleotide away, making a read error possible. The rearrangement uses TRBV7-8 and TRBJ2-1, with TRBD1 matching over 7 bases. This CDR3 has 14 residues. With 2 bases clipped from V and 6 bases from J, the junction kept 4 bases outside the gene matches. The germline CDR1 and CDR2 sequences are SGHVS and FQNEAQ. CDR3 residues: CASSLQDRTNEQFF. For the CDR3, the DNA is TGTGCCAGCAGCTTACAGGACAGGACCAATGAGCAGTTCTTC.

About this clonotype itself: A much larger clone sits a single nucleotide away, making a read error possible. This chain connects TRBV7-3 to TRBJ2-3, with D hard to call. Trimming took off 4 bases at V and 0 bases at J, with 8 bases between the two ends. Germline values: CDR1 SGHTA, CDR2 FQGTGA. This CDR3 comprises 14 residues. CDR3 sequence reads: CASSSIGSTDTQYF. CDR3 nucleotides: TGTGCCAGCAGCTCGATAGGGAGCACAGATACGCAGTATTTT.

This clonotype has just a few counts. The chain has TRBV28 and TRBJ1-4; 8 positions match TRBD1. Losses at the gene ends were 5 bases for V and 2 bases for J; bases not matched to a gene: 7. Germline V CDR1 and CDR2: MDHEN, SYDVKM. This CDR3 spans 16 amino acids. The CDR3 loop reads CASSISTGGTNEKLFF. In DNA, the CDR3 is TGTGCCAGCAGTATCTCAACAGGGGGTACTAATGAAAAACTGTTTTTT.

This clonotype was seen more than once but under ten times. The chain uses TRBV18 and TRBJ2-3; 11 bases map to TRBD2. V trimming: 6 bases; J trimming: 4 bases; junction bases outside the gene matches: 6. The CDR3 sequence is 15 residues long. Germline V gene lookup returns CDR1 KGHSH and CDR2 LQKENI. CDR3 nucleotide sequence: TGTGCCAGCTCGGTACTAGCGGGAGAGGCAGATACGCAGTATTTT. It specifies CASSVLAGEADTQYF. The full variable domain, rest sourced from reference TRBV18 and TRBJ2-3, is NAGVMQNPRHLVRRRGQEARLRCSPMKGHSHVYWYRQLPEEGLKFMVYLQKENIIDESGMPKERFSAEFPKEGPSILRIQQVVRGDSAAYFCASSVLAGEADTQYFGPGTRLTVL.

Notes on this clonotype: This could be a read error, since a much larger clone is one nucleotide away. V usage is TRBV19 and J usage is TRBJ2-4, with 7 bases that match TRBD2. The CDR3 length is 17 residues. Germline trimming cut 3 bases from V and 5 bases from J; bases unmatched to any gene: 13. Germline lookup yields CDR1 LNHDA and CDR2 SQIVND (reference sequence). CDR3 sequence reads: CASSIFGLEVSENIQYF. CDR3 in DNA: TGTGCCAGTAGTATTTTTGGACTAGAGGTATCCGAAAACATTCAGTACTTC.

V usage is TRBV5-1 and J usage is TRBJ1-1, with 7 bases matching TRBD1. CDR3 length: 18 residues. Germline trimming cut 2 bases from V and 2 bases from J; bases unmatched to any gene: 15. Germline CDR1 and CDR2: SGHRS and YFSETQ. The CDR3 DNA is TGCGCCAGCAGCTTACAAGTACAGGGGCCACTACAAAACACTGAAGCTTTCTTT. The encoded protein is CASSLQVQGPLQNTEAFF.

Only a few counts were recorded for this clonotype. J is TRBJ2-3 and V is TRBV4-1; tentatively, D is TRBD2 (5 bases). The V gene lost 2 bases and the J gene lost 2 bases, with 14 bases spanning the gap. The CDR3 covers 16 residues. The germline V gene encodes CDR1 MGHRA and CDR2 YSYEKL. The CDR3 region is CASSQSYSSITDTQYF. The CDR3 DNA is TGCGCCAGCAGCCAATCCTACTCTAGCATCACAGATACGCAGTATTTT.

Points on this clonotype: A junction end diverges from the germline sequence, so it may reflect a read error. V gene TRBV24-1 combines with J gene TRBJ2-3, with TRBD1 matching 9 bases. This CDR3 is built from 16 residues. Germline CDR1 KGHDR, CDR2 SFDVKD. CDR3: CATSEPTGGRADMQYF. Here the CDR3 DNA reads TGTGCCACCAGTGAACCCACAGGGGGCCGGGCAGATATGCAGTATTTT.

The rearrangement links TRBV4-1 to TRBJ1-2; no clear D. Germline V gene data show CDR1 as MGHRA and CDR2 as YSYEKL. Deletions cut 4 bases from V and 3 bases from J, with 15 bases between. The CDR3 runs to 15 residues. The CDR3 DNA reads as TGCGCCAGCAGCCCCCCGCCGGGTGCGGACTATGGCTACACCTTC. This translates into CASSPPPGADYGYTF.

This clonotype was seen at least ten times. This rearrangement joins TRBV6-1 to TRBJ1-4; 10 bases fit TRBD1. V dropped 1 base and J dropped 7; count of bases not matched to a gene: 0. The CDR3 covers 14 residues. Germline V gene sequence: CDR1 MNHNS, CDR2 SASEGT. The CDR3 spells CASSEGQGAEKLFF. CDR3 DNA: TGTGCCAGCAGTGAAGGACAGGGGGCTGAAAAACTGTTTTTT.

About this clonotype itself: This could be a read error, since a much larger clone is one nucleotide away. V gene TRBV4-2 combines with J gene TRBJ2-3, with D maybe TRBD2 (5 bases). Germline-derived CDR1 and CDR2 are LGHNA and YNFKEQ. This CDR3 spans 16 amino acids. The CDR3 is CANSRNVGKIADTQYF. The CDR3 DNA is TGTGCCAACAGCCGAAACGTCGGGAAGATAGCAGATACGCAGTATTTT.

This clonotype has more than one count but fewer than ten. The chain has TRBV7-9 and TRBJ1-1; D ambiguous. The CDR3 consists of 14 residues. The germline V gene has CDR1 SEHNR and CDR2 FQNEAQ (reference sequence). V lost 2 bases to trimming and J lost 3 bases, with 10 bases between them. The CDR3 sequence: CASSLSEGYTEAFF. In nucleotides, the CDR3 is TGTGCCAGCAGCTTATCAGAGGGATACACTGAAGCTTTCTTT.

This clonotype occurred many times. The chain is built from TRBV6-5 and TRBJ2-1; D is ambiguous. The V end was cut by 4 bases, the J end by 7 bases, with 11 bases between. This CDR3 comprises 13 residues. Germline V gene lookup returns CDR1 MNHEY and CDR2 SVGAGI. CDR3 DNA sequence: TGTGCCAGCAGTTCTGACCTACAAAATGAGCAGTTCTTC. Protein product: CASSSDLQNEQFF.

This clonotype was recorded at least ten times. In DNA form, the CDR3 reads TGTGCCAGCGGAATCCCGGAACTAGCGGGGGGGAGTAATGAGCAGTTCTTC. Translating it yields CASGIPELAGGSNEQFF. The chain has TRBV28 and TRBJ2-1, with 13 bases fitting TRBD2. Germline loops: CDR1 MDHEN, CDR2 SYDVKM. This CDR3 region has 17 residues. V shed 8 bases and J 7 bases; nucleotides not matched to a gene: 14.

This clonotype was counted at least ten times. The chain combines TRBV28 with TRBJ1-2; 7 bases match TRBD1. The V gene's germline CDR1 is MDHEN and CDR2 SYDVKM. The CDR3 length is 17 residues. With V trimmed by 4 bases and J by 5 bases, 16 bases remained unmatched. This chain's CDR3 is CASSSPRQGEGRYGYTF. The CDR3 region has the DNA TGTGCCAGCAGTTCCCCCCGACAGGGTGAGGGACGTTATGGCTACACCTTC.

This clonotype has at least ten counts. The rearrangement joins TRBV12-3 or TRBV12-4 to TRBJ1-5; the D is unclear. CDR3 length: 13 amino acids. V was cut by 5 bases and J by 1 base, with 6 bases left in between. The DNA for the CDR3 is TGTGCCAGCAGTCACTCGAGCAATCAGCCCCAGCATTTT. This codes for CASSHSSNQPQHF.

Remarks on this clonotype: One end of the junction is discordant with germline, which a read error may explain. CDR3 residues: CASSLGGGRFGEQFF. DNA for the CDR3: TGTGCCAGCAGCTTAGGCGGGGGGCGATTTGGGGAGCAGTTCTTC. The chain recombines TRBV12-3 or TRBV12-4 with TRBJ2-1, with 8 positions matching TRBD2. CDR3 length: 15 residues.

Notes on this clonotype: This may be a read error: a much more frequent sequence differs by one nucleotide. The chain employs TRBV4-1 and TRBJ2-4; D may be TRBD2 (5 bases). Germline loops: CDR1 MGHRA, CDR2 YSYEKL. The CDR3 covers 14 residues. Trimming cost V 4 bases and J 13 bases, with 20 bases left between them. The DNA of the CDR3 is TGCGCCAGCAGCCCCTCCGGGTCTAAAGGCGGGCAGTACTTC. It specifies CASSPSGSKGGQYF.

The sample holds one count of this clonotype. Possible read error: a much larger clone is one base away. The rearrangement joins TRBV5-5 to TRBJ2-1; TRBD2 aligns across 10 bases. The germline V gene encodes CDR1 SGHKS and CDR2 YYEKEE (reference sequence). The J segment lost 6 bases and the V segment lost 0 bases, leaving 9 bases of the junction unmatched. This CDR3 is 17 amino acids long. The CDR3 sequence is CASSLEPSGSGRNEQFF. The CDR3 DNA is TGTGCCAGCAGCTTGGAGCCTAGCGGGAGTGGTCGCAATGAGCAGTTCTTC. Using reference TRBV5-5 and TRBJ2-1 for the parts outside the CDR3, the full variable domain is DAGVTQSPTHLIKTRGQQVTLRCSPISGHKSVSWYQQVLGQGPQFIFQYYEKEERGRGNFPDRFSARQFPNYSSELNVNALLLGDSALYLCASSLEPSGSGRNEQFFGPGTRLTVL.

With regard to this clonotype: A much larger clone differs by one base, so this may be a read error. J is TRBJ1-6 and V is TRBV20-1, with a weak D call TRBD1 (5 bases). The CDR3 has 13 amino acids. Germline V gives CDR1 DFQATT, CDR2 SNEGSKA (reference sequence). CDR3 nucleotide sequence: TGCAGTGCTAGGGGGCTCATTAATCCACCCCTCCACTTT. This sequence encodes CSARGLINPPLHF.

As to this clonotype: The junction departs from germline at one end; a sequencing error may be responsible. This chain uses TRBV7-8 with TRBJ1-2; D is unresolved. The CDR3 loop spans 14 amino acids. CDR1 is SGHVS, CDR2 FQNEAQ, per germline. CDR3 region: CASSLTSGFTNLGF. The CDR3 nucleotides are TGTGCCAGCAGCCTCACCTCGGGGTTCACTAACTTGGGGTTC.

In this sample, this clonotype turned up many times. The CDR3 nucleotides read TGTGCCAGTCTCGGCGAAGGGGGAGCGCAGTACTTC. Amino acids: CASLGEGGAQYF. This sequence joins TRBV4-2 and TRBJ2-7; TRBD1 is a possible D gene (6 bases). The CDR3 runs 12 residues. The V end lost 9 bases, the J end lost 9 bases, and 18 bases lay between the germline ends. Per the germline V gene, CDR1 is LGHNA and CDR2 is YNFKEQ.

There are many counts of this clonotype. The V call is TRBV29-1, the J call TRBJ2-7; D perhaps matches TRBD2 (5 bases). V was trimmed by 4 bases and J by 0 bases, leaving 7 bases between them. Per the germline V gene, CDR1 is SQVTM and CDR2 is ANQGSEA. This CDR3 is built from 12 residues. The CDR3 nucleotides read TGCAGCGTTGTGGGGAGCTCCTACGAGCAGTACTTC. It specifies CSVVGSSYEQYF.

The rearrangement uses TRBV12-3 or TRBV12-4 and TRBJ1-1; D gene unclear. V gave up 2 bases and J gave up 1 base, with 11 bases separating them. The CDR3 sequence is 15 residues long. CDR3 loop: CASSLRTDENTEAFF. The CDR3 DNA is TGTGCCAGCAGTTTACGGACGGATGAGAACACTGAAGCTTTCTTT.

The table lists this clonotype with a few counts. The V and J genes are TRBV18 and TRBJ2-1, with 10 bases identical to TRBD1. Looked up from germline, CDR1 is KGHSH and CDR2 is LQKENI. V dropped 11 bases and J dropped 4; count of bases not matched to a gene: 11. The CDR3 spans 15 residues. The CDR3 protein is CAGSRGTGAYNEQFF. CDR3 DNA: TGTGCCGGTTCACGGGGGACAGGGGCTTACAATGAGCAGTTCTTC.

V gene TRBV5-1 combines with J gene TRBJ2-7, with D possibly being TRBD1 (7 bases). The CDR3 loop spans 15 amino acids. Germline V gene data show CDR1 as SGHRS and CDR2 as YFSETQ. Trimming removed 2 bases at V and 0 bases at J, with 12 bases between. The CDR3 loop reads CASSFGGGHSYEQYF. The CDR3 DNA follows: TGCGCCAGCAGCTTTGGAGGGGGCCACTCCTACGAGCAGTACTTC.

This clonotype was counted many times. The chain couples TRBV9 to TRBJ2-1; D not certain. Between the trimmed V and J ends, which lost 1 base and 0 bases, there was a span of 8 bases. Germline CDR1 and CDR2: SGDLS and YYNGEE. CDR3 length equals 15 residues. The CDR3 DNA sequence: TGTGCCAGCAGCGTAAGTGCTAGCTCCTACAATGAGCAGTTCTTC. Translating gives CASSVSASSYNEQFF.